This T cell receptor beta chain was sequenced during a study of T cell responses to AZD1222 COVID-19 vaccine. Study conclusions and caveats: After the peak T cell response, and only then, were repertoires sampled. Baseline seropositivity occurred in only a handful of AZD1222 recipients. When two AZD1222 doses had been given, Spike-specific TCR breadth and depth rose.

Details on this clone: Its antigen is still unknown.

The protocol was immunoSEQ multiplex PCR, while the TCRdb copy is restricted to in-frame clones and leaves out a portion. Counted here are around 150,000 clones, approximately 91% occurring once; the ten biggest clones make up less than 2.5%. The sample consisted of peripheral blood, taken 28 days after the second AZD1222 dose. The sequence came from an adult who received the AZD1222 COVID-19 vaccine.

The CDR3 DNA is TGCGCCAGCAGCCCGGTTGGGAGCGGAGATACGCAGTATTTT. It is translated as CASSPVGSGDTQYF. The V call is TRBV5-1, the J call TRBJ2-3; tentatively, D is TRBD2 (5 bases). Trimming removed 4 bases from V and 5 bases from J, with 14 bases in between. In germline, CDR1 is SGHRS, CDR2 YFSETQ. The CDR3 is made up of 14 amino acids.